The following is a T cell receptor beta chain sequence with its context. Germline CDR1 and CDR2: SNHLY and FYNNEI. The trim removed 5 bases at V and 7 bases at J, leaving 4 bases unmatched. The CDR3 runs 13 residues. This sample was taken from a study of blood T cell repertoires in COVID-19. In the study overall: Sites in the United States, Italy and Spain provided acute and convalescent COVID-19 samples.

The study assigned cohorts using participant-reported clinical history. TCRdb's copy holds only in-frame clones and misses some; the assay was immunoSEQ multiplex PCR. The sample gives under 300,000 clones, approximately 86% of which show up once; approximately 1.7% is in the top ten. What was sequenced was PBMCs or T cells enriched from blood (not recorded which). This chain connects TRBV2 to TRBJ2-7, with 11 bases aligning to TRBD2. The sequence derives from a woman aged 45-59 years who had recovered from COVID-19. The CDR3 loop reads CASSSSGRWEQYF. The CDR3 DNA reads TGTGCCAGCAGTTCTAGCGGGAGGTGGGAGCAGTACTTC.